Following are 21 T cell receptor beta chains from one sample sequenced in a study of memory CD4+ T cells and cytomegalovirus serostatus. The sort gate was single viable CD3+CD4+CD8-CD45RO+ cells for memory CD4+ T cells. The data were produced by immunoSEQ multiplex PCR, yet TCRdb's version contains in-frame clones alone and is incomplete. Among approximately 47,000 clones listed, roughly 73% were seen once. The specimen was memory CD4+ T cells from blood. These receptors were taken from an adult in good health and CMV-seronegative.

The chain couples TRBV9 to TRBJ1-5, with TRBD1 matching over 10 bases. Trimming removed 3 bases from V and 3 bases from J; junction bases left unmatched: 6. The CDR3 loop spans 16 amino acids. The V gene's germline CDR1 is SGDLS and CDR2 YYNGEE. In DNA form, the CDR3 reads TGTGCCAGCAGCGCAGGGACAGGGGTGAACAATCAGCCCCAGCATTTT. Encoded protein: CASSAGTGVNNQPQHF.

The chain couples TRBV2 to TRBJ1-1, with TRBD1 matching 10 bases. CDR1 is SNHLY, CDR2 FYNNEI, per germline. V gave up 6 bases and J gave up 4 bases; unmatched junction bases: 11. The CDR3 totals 16 residues. The CDR3 loop reads CASRDRGISLGTEAFF. In nucleotides, the CDR3 is TGTGCCAGCAGGGACAGGGGGATCTCTTTGGGCACTGAAGCTTTCTTT.

V is TRBV10-3 and J is TRBJ2-7; 9 bases are shared with TRBD2. V shed 4 bases, J shed 6 bases, and the junction held 10 bases outside the gene matches. Germline-derived CDR1 and CDR2 are ENHRY and SYGVKD. The length of the CDR3 is 15 residues. In DNA form, the CDR3 reads TGTGCCATCAGTGGGGGTATACGAGCGGGAGGCGAGCAGTACTTC. It encodes CAISGGIRAGGEQYF.

The chain joins TRBV7-7 to TRBJ2-3; TRBD2 agrees at 9 bases. The CDR3 has 13 residues. Germline lookup yields CDR1 SSHAT and CDR2 FNYEAQ (reference sequence). V trimming: 6 bases; J trimming: 9 bases; junction bases outside the gene matches: 7. The CDR3 DNA reads TGTGCCAGCAGTCTAGCGGGGAGCGGGACGCAGTATTTT. Protein sequence: CASSLAGSGTQYF.

This clone came up once. The CDR3 sequence is CASSPGSWGNEQFF. CDR3 nucleotides: TGTGCCAGCTCACCCGGGTCGTGGGGGAATGAGCAGTTCTTC. The chain recombines TRBV18 with TRBJ2-1; D may be TRBD1 or TRBD2 (5 bases each). Trimming left V 3 bases short and J 7 bases short, with 13 bases between. The germline gives CDR1 KGHSH, CDR2 LQKENI. CDR3 length equals 14 residues.

On this clone: Germline and junction disagree at one end, which may indicate a read error. The chain carries TRBV27 and TRBJ1-4; 7 bases are shared with TRBD1. The CDR3 loop spans 11 amino acids. Germline V gene sequence: CDR1 MNHEY, CDR2 SMNVEV (reference sequence). The CDR3 region has the DNA TGTGCCAGGGATCTAACCAGACAGGGTGTTTTT. Translation: CARDLTRQGVF.

This clone was seen repeatedly, ten times or more. J is TRBJ1-4 and V is TRBV7-9; D unclear. The CDR3 is 14 amino acids. V was clipped by 1 base and J by 3 bases, with 6 bases between them. Germline V gene sequence: CDR1 SEHNR, CDR2 FQNEAQ (reference sequence). The CDR3 loop is CASSLGRSNEKLFF. The CDR3 DNA reads as TGTGCCAGCAGCTTAGGGCGGTCTAATGAAAAACTGTTTTTT. Variable domain in full (rest from reference TRBV7-9 and TRBJ1-4): DTGVSQNPRHKITKRGQNVTFRCDPISEHNRLYWYRQTLGQGPEFLTYFQNEAQLEKSRLLSDRFSAERPKGSFSTLEIQRTEQGDSAMYLCASSLGRSNEKLFFGSGTQLSVL.

The chain joins TRBV9 to TRBJ2-7; 9 bases line up with TRBD1. Trimming at V came to 2 bases and at J to 7 bases, leaving 7 bases not matched to a gene. CDR3 length: 14 amino acids. CDR1 and CDR2 from the germline V gene are SGDLS and YYNGEE. Written as DNA, the CDR3 is TGTGCCAGCAGCGTTGTTCCCGGGACAGGGGAGCAGTACTTC. Its translation: CASSVVPGTGEQYF.

The chain is built from TRBV5-1 and TRBJ1-2; D is perhaps TRBD1 (6 bases). V lost 2 bases, J lost 4 bases, and 18 bases lay in between. CDR1 SGHRS and CDR2 YFSETQ come from the germline V gene. The CDR3 is made up of 16 amino acids. This CDR3 reads CASSFSAGAGGYGYTF. The CDR3 DNA sequence: TGCGCCAGCAGCTTTTCCGCAGGGGCAGGAGGCTATGGCTACACCTTC.

V usage is TRBV2 and J usage is TRBJ2-4; TRBD1 agrees at 10 bases. Germline CDR1 SNHLY, CDR2 FYNNEI. This CDR3 is 15 amino acids long. J was trimmed by 1 base and V by 6 bases; bases with no gene match: 3. The CDR3 reads CASSSDRGAKNIQYF. The CDR3, as DNA: TGTGCCAGCAGCTCGGACAGGGGGGCCAAAAACATTCAGTACTTC.

For the CDR3, the DNA is TGTGCCAGCAGTGAGGTCTGGACAGCTCAGTACTTC. This gives the protein CASSEVWTAQYF. The rearrangement joins TRBV6-1 to TRBJ2-5, with a tentative D call TRBD1 (6 bases). From germline, CDR1 is MNHNS and CDR2 SASEGT. There are 12 residues in the CDR3. V was pared by 3 bases and J by 11 bases, with 13 bases between.

The chain has TRBV7-2 and TRBJ1-3, with D uncertain. This CDR3 is built from 14 residues. Germline V gene data show CDR1 as SGHTA and CDR2 as FQGNSA. The germline V and J ends were trimmed by 4 bases and 5 bases, with 12 bases remaining between them. The CDR3 loop is CASSSEVNRNTIYF. The CDR3 DNA sequence: TGTGCCAGCAGCTCGGAAGTGAACCGAAACACCATATATTTT.

The chain uses TRBV6-1 and TRBJ2-3; D remains unclear. Trimming stripped 7 bases from V and 1 base from J, with 9 bases between. The V gene's germline CDR1 is MNHNS and CDR2 SASEGT. The CDR3 covers 13 residues. The CDR3 loop reads CASNYQGTDTQYF. CDR3 DNA sequence: TGTGCCAGCAATTATCAGGGCACAGATACGCAGTATTTT.

The J gene is TRBJ1-2, the V gene TRBV28, with D perhaps matching TRBD1 (5 bases). Trimming stripped 2 bases from V and 7 bases from J, with 8 bases between. Germline V lookup: CDR1 MDHEN, CDR2 SYDVKM. The CDR3 contains 12 residues. The CDR3: CASSLSGGGYTF. The CDR3 nucleotides read TGTGCCAGCAGTTTAAGTGGGGGTGGCTACACCTTC.

This sequence joins TRBV2 and TRBJ2-3, with TRBD2 matching 8 bases. CDR1 and CDR2 from the germline V gene are SNHLY and FYNNEI. The CDR3 is 14 amino acids. Germline trimming cut 4 bases from V and 5 bases from J; bases unmatched to any gene: 5. CDR3 nucleotide sequence: TGTGCCAGCAGTGCTACTAGCGGCATAGATACGCAGTATTTT. It encodes CASSATSGIDTQYF. The full variable domain, in which reference TRBV2 and TRBJ2-3 provide the parts outside the CDR3, is EPEVTQTPSHQVTQMGQEVILRCVPISNHLYFYWYRQILGQKVEFLVSFYNNEISEKSEIFDDQFSVERPDGSNFTLKIRSTKLEDSAMYFCASSATSGIDTQYFGPGTRLTVL.

This clone has a single count. The V call is TRBV5-1, the J call TRBJ1-6; possibly TRBD1 for D (5 bases). Trimming stripped 1 base from V and 8 bases from J, with 16 bases between. The CDR3 runs to 16 residues. CDR1 SGHRS and CDR2 YFSETQ come from the germline V gene. In DNA form, the CDR3 reads TGCGCCAGCAGCTTGTACTGGCCGGGGCTGGATTCACCCCTCCACTTT. Amino acids: CASSLYWPGLDSPLHF.

The CDR3 DNA follows: TGTGCCAGCAGTGTTCAGGGGGCTGCCTACAATGAGCAGTTCTTC. It specifies CASSVQGAAYNEQFF. The chain is built from TRBV2 and TRBJ2-1; TRBD1 aligns across 8 bases. The length of the CDR3 is 15 residues. J was trimmed by 2 bases and V by 4 bases; bases with no gene match: 4. The germline CDR1 and CDR2 sequences are SNHLY and FYNNEI.

The J gene is TRBJ2-3, the V gene TRBV28; D gene ambiguous. Trimming pared 3 bases from V and 0 bases from J, leaving 13 bases between. The CDR3 sequence is 16 residues long. Per the germline V gene, CDR1 is MDHEN and CDR2 is SYDVKM. CDR3 DNA: TGTGCCAGCAGTTTTGCCGCGGCAGCAAGCACAGATACGCAGTATTTT. This codes for CASSFAAAASTDTQYF.

The CDR3 sequence: CAWSPHANRYEKLFF. The CDR3 nucleotides are TGTGCCTGGAGTCCCCACGCAAACCGTTATGAAAAACTGTTTTTT. J is TRBJ1-4 and V is TRBV30; the D is unclear. The length of the CDR3 is 15 residues. Between the trimmed V and J ends, which lost 2 bases and 6 bases, there was a span of 16 bases. Per the germline V gene, CDR1 is GTSNPN and CDR2 is SVGIG (reference sequence).

The rearrangement joins TRBV2 to TRBJ1-1, with a tentative D call TRBD1 (6 bases). This CDR3 is built from 14 residues. V was trimmed by 4 bases and J by 4 bases, leaving 13 bases between them. The germline V gene has CDR1 SNHLY and CDR2 FYNNEI. The CDR3 sequence: CASSAFTGPTEAFF. The CDR3 nucleotides read TGTGCCAGCAGTGCCTTTACAGGGCCCACTGAAGCTTTCTTT.

The V gene is TRBV5-1, the J gene TRBJ2-3; possibly TRBD1 for D (6 bases). The V gene's germline CDR1 is SGHRS and CDR2 YFSETQ. This CDR3 comprises 14 residues. The V and J ends lost 4 bases and 5 bases respectively, with 14 bases between them. The chain's CDR3 is CASSPTTGLDTQYF. CDR3 coding DNA: TGCGCCAGCAGCCCTACAACAGGGTTAGATACGCAGTATTTT.